These 10 T cell receptor beta chains were sequenced from one sample in a study of cytomegalovirus exposure and HLA in healthy donors. Amplification used 60 Vbeta primers and 13 Jbeta primers. The protocol was immunoSEQ multiplex PCR, while the TCRdb copy is restricted to in-frame clones and leaves out a portion. The sample shows 110,000 to 150,000 clones, roughly 76% of them seen only once. What was sequenced was PBMCs. All receptors come from a young man in good health and CMV-seronegative.

This clone was counted between two and nine times. The V gene is TRBV7-9, the J gene TRBJ2-2; perhaps TRBD2 as D (7 bases). Germline assignment: CDR1 SEHNR and CDR2 FQNEAQ (reference sequence). The ends were cut back, 5 bases at V and 0 bases at J, with 13 bases in the middle. The CDR3 consists of 16 residues. As DNA, the CDR3 is TGTGCCAGCAGCAAGCGGGACACCGCGAACACCGGGGAGCTGTTTTTT. This gives the protein CASSKRDTANTGELFF. Filled out from reference TRBV7-9 and TRBJ2-2, the complete variable domain reads DTGVSQNPRHKITKRGQNVTFRCDPISEHNRLYWYRQTLGQGPEFLTYFQNEAQLEKSRLLSDRFSAERPKGSFSTLEIQRTEQGDSAMYLCASSKRDTANTGELFFGEGSRLTVL.

This clone was seen a handful of times. This chain uses TRBV28 with TRBJ2-1; TRBD1 matches at 11 bases. Germline values: CDR1 MDHEN, CDR2 SYDVKM. J gave up 8 bases and V 6 bases, and 6 bases lay outside the gene matches. This CDR3 has 14 residues. Here the CDR3 reads CASRSGQGVDEQFF. The CDR3, as DNA: TGTGCCAGCAGGTCGGGACAGGGGGTGGATGAGCAGTTCTTC.

The rearrangement links TRBV10-2 to TRBJ1-3; 7 nucleotides line up with TRBD1. This CDR3 is 14 amino acids long. CDR1 WSHSY and CDR2 SAAADI come from the germline V gene. With 2 bases clipped from V and 4 bases from J, the junction kept 2 bases outside the gene matches. The chain's CDR3 is CASSEVGGGNTIYF. Here the CDR3 DNA reads TGCGCCAGCAGTGAGGTAGGGGGCGGAAACACCATATATTTT.

This chain joins TRBV25-1 and TRBJ2-7, with D tentatively TRBD1 (5 bases). Germline V gives CDR1 MGHDK, CDR2 SYGVNS. CDR3 length: 11 residues. V lost 2 bases and J lost 9, with 8 bases in between. The CDR3 here is CASSERGWQYF. CDR3 in DNA: TGTGCCAGCAGTGAAAGGGGATGGCAGTACTTC.

This clone was detected only a few times. V is TRBV30 and J is TRBJ2-5, with TRBD1 as a possible D gene (6 bases). The V and J ends lost 3 bases and 2 bases respectively, with 19 bases between them. The germline CDR1 and CDR2 sequences are GTSNPN and SVGIG (reference sequence). There are 16 residues in the CDR3. The chain's CDR3 is CAWRFQGGQPQETQYF. In DNA, the CDR3 is TGTGCCTGGAGGTTTCAGGGCGGACAGCCTCAAGAGACCCAGTACTTC. The variable domain in full, with the rest retrieved from reference TRBV30 and TRBJ2-5, is SQTIHQWPATLVQPVGSPLSLECTVEGTSNPNLYWYRQAAGRGLQLLFYSVGIGQISSEVPQNLSASRPQDRQFILSSKKLLLSDSGFYLCAWRFQGGQPQETQYFGPGTRLLVL.

Concerning this clone itself: A much larger clone differs from this one at a single base, so this may be a read error. The V gene is TRBV7-2, the J gene TRBJ2-7; TRBD1 matches at 10 bases. Germline lookup yields CDR1 SGHTA and CDR2 FQGNSA. This CDR3 contains 14 residues. V was pared by 4 bases and J by 2 bases, with 2 bases of the junction left unmatched. CDR3 protein: CASSSGTGAYEQYF. In DNA, the CDR3 is TGTGCCAGCAGCTCCGGGACAGGGGCCTACGAGCAGTACTTC.

Worth noting for this clone: This sample also contains other DNA sequences that code for the same CDR3. The CDR3 here is CSVERGGSYNEQFF. In DNA form, the CDR3 reads TGCAGCGTTGAGCGCGGGGGCTCCTACAATGAGCAGTTCTTC. The rearrangement links TRBV29-1 to TRBJ2-1; 7 bases are a match to TRBD2. The CDR3 length is 14 residues. J gave up 0 bases and V 3 bases, and 2 bases lay outside the gene matches. Germline V CDR1 and CDR2: SQVTM, ANQGSEA.

The chain has TRBV7-9 and TRBJ2-7; possible D gene TRBD2, 5 bases. Germline CDR1 and CDR2: SEHNR and FQNEAQ (reference sequence). V lost 5 bases and J 4 bases, leaving 9 bases between the germline ends. The CDR3 sequence is 12 residues long. CDR3 sequence: CASSPGGYEQYF. DNA of the CDR3: TGTGCCAGCAGCCCTGGAGGTTACGAGCAGTACTTC.

V gene TRBV7-8 combines with J gene TRBJ2-1; tentative D call: TRBD1 (5 bases). This CDR3 has 15 amino acids. V lost 7 bases and J lost 1, with 14 bases in between. Germline values: CDR1 SGHVS, CDR2 FQNEAQ. The CDR3 sequence is CASTTGHASYNEQFF. Here the CDR3 DNA reads TGTGCCAGCACCACAGGCCACGCGTCCTACAATGAGCAGTTCTTC.

In this sample, this clone turned up once. This chain links TRBV5-1 with TRBJ2-7; 11 bases map to TRBD2. Germline-derived CDR1 and CDR2 are SGHRS and YFSETQ. This CDR3 contains 17 residues. Trimming at V came to 0 bases and at J to 0 bases, leaving 5 bases not matched to a gene. The chain's CDR3 is CASSLEALAGGSYEQYF. CDR3 bases: TGCGCCAGCAGCTTGGAAGCCCTAGCGGGGGGCTCCTACGAGCAGTACTTC. The full variable domain, its missing parts supplied by reference TRBV5-1 and TRBJ2-7, is KAGVTQTPRYLIKTRGQQVTLSCSPISGHRSVSWYQQTPGQGLQFLFEYFSETQRNKGNFPGRFSGRQFSNSRSEMNVSTLELGDSALYLCASSLEALAGGSYEQYFGPGTRLTVT.